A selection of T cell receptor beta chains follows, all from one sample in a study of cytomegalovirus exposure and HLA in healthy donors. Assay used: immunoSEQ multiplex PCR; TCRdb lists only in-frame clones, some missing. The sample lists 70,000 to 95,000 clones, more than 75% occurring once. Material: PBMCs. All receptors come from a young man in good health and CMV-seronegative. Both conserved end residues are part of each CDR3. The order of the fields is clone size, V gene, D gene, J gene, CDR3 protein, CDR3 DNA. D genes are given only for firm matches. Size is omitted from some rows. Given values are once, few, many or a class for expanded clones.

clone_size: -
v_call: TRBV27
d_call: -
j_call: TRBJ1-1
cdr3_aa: CASSLSEDTEAFF
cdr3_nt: TGTGCCAGCAGTTTATCGGAGGACACTGAAGCTTTCTTT

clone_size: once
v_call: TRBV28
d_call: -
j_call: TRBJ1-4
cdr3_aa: CASSLGGEKLFF
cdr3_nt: TGTGCCAGCAGTTTGGGGGGGGAAAAACTGTTTTTT

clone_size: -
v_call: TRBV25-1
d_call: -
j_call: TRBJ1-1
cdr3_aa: CASRTQNTEAFF
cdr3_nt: TGTGCCAGCAGGACACAGAACACTGAAGCTTTCTTT

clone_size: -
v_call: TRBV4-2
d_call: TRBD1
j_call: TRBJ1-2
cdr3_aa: CASSHGSGGDYGYTF
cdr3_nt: TGTGCCAGCAGCCATGGCTCAGGGGGCGACTATGGCTACACCTTC

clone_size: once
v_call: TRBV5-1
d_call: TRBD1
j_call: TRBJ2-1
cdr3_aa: CASSRWTGELNEQFF
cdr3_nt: TGCGCCAGCAGCCGTTGGACAGGGGAACTCAATGAGCAGTTCTTC

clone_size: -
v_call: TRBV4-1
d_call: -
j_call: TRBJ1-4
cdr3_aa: CASSQGAANTGYEKLFF
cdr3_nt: TGCGCCAGCAGCCAAGGGGCAGCTAATACAGGGTATGAAAAACTGTTTTTT

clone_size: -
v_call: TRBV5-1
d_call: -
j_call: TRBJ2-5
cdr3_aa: CASSLTTQETQYF
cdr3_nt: TGCGCCAGCAGCCTCACCACACAAGAGACCCAGTACTTC

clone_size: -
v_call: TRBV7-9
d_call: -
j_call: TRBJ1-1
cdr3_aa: CASSGPGRVTEAFF
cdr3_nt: TGTGCCAGCAGCGGTCCTGGGCGAGTCACTGAAGCTTTCTTT

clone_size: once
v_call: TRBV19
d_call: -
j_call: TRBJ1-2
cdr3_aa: CASTENYGYTF
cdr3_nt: TGTGCCAGCACGGAGAACTATGGCTACACCTTC

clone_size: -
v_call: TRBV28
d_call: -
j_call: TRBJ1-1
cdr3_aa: CASSFMMRTEAFF
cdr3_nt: TGTGCCAGCAGTTTCATGATGAGGACTGAAGCTTTCTTT

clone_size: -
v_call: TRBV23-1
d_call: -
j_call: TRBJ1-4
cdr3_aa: CASSRNEKLFF
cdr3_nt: TGCGCCAGCAGCCGGAATGAAAAACTGTTTTTT

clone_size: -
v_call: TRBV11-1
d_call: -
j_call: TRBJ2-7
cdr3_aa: CASSLEAGTTYEQYF
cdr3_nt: TGTGCCAGCAGCTTAGAGGCAGGGACAACCTACGAGCAGTACTTC

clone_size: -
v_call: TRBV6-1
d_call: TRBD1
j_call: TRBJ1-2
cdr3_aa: CASSRQGGWYGYTF
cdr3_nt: TGTGCCAGCAGTAGACAGGGGGGCTGGTATGGCTACACCTTC

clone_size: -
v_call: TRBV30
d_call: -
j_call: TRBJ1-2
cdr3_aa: CAWNPGTQGYTF
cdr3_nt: TGTGCCTGGAATCCCGGGACACAAGGCTACACCTTC

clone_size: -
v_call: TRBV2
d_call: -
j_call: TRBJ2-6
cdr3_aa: CASTLGLGLSGANVLTF
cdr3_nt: TGTGCCAGCACATTGGGGCTGGGTTTGTCTGGGGCCAACGTCCTGACTTTC

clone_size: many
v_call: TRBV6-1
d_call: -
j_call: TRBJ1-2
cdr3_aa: CASSEIEERVEGYTF
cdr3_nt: TGTGCCAGCAGTGAAATAGAGGAGAGGGTAGAAGGCTACACCTTC

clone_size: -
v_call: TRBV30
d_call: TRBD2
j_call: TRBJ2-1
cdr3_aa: CAWGGLAQGEQFF
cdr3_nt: TGTGCCTGGGGGGGACTAGCCCAGGGGGAGCAGTTCTTC

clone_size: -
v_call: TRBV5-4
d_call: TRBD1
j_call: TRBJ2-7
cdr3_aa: CASSLGDSSYEQYF
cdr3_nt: TGTGCCAGCAGCCTGGGGGACAGTTCCTACGAGCAGTACTTC

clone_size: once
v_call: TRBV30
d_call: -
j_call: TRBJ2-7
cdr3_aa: CAWSPGSYEQYF
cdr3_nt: TGTGCCTGGAGTCCAGGGTCCTACGAGCAGTACTTC

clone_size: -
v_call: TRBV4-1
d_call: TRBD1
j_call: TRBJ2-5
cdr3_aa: CASSRPPGQGRETQYF
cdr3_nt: TGCGCCAGCAGCCGACCCCCGGGACAGGGGAGAGAGACCCAGTACTTC

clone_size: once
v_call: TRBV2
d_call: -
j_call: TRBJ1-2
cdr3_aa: CASSEVAGGRLDYGYTF
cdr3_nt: TGTGCCAGCAGTGAAGTGGCCGGAGGCAGATTAGACTATGGCTACACCTTC

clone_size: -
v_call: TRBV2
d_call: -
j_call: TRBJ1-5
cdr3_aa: CATRTAGQPQHF
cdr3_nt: TGTGCCACCCGAACGGCGGGTCAGCCCCAGCATTTT

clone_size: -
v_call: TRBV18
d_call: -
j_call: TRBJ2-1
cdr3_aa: CASSPGDSSYNEQFF
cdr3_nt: TGTGCCAGCTCACCAGGAGATAGCTCCTACAATGAGCAGTTCTTC

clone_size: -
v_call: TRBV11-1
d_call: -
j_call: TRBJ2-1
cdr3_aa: CASTTLSWGVVSYNEQFF
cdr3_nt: TGTGCCAGCACCACTCTTTCCTGGGGCGTAGTCTCCTACAATGAGCAGTTCTTC

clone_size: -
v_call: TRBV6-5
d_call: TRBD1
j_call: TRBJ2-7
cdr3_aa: CASSPPGTASYEQYF
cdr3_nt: TGTGCCAGCAGTCCCCCCGGGACAGCCTCCTACGAGCAGTACTTC

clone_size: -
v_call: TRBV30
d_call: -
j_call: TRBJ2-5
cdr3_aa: CAWSALVAETQYF
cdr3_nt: TGTGCCTGGAGTGCACTAGTGGCAGAGACCCAGTACTTC